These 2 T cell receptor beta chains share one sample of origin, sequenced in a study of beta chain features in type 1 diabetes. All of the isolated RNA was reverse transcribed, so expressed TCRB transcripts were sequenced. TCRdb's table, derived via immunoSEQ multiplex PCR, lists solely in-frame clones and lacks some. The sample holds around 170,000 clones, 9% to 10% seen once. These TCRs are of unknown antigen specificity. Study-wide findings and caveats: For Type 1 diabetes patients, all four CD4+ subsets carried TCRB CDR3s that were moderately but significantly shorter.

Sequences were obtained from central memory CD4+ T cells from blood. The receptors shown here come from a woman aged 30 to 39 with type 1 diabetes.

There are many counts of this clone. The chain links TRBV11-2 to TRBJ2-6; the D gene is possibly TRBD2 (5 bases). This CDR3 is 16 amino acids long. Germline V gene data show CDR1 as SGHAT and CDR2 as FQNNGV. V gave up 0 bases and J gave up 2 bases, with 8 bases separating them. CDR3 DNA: TGTGCCAGCAGCTTAGATAGGCGGGCTGGGGCCAACGTCCTGACTTTC. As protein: CASSLDRRAGANVLTF.

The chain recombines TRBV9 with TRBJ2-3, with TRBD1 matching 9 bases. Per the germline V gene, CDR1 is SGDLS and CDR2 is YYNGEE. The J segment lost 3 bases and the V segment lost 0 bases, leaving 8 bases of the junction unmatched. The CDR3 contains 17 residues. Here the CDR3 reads CASSVDLPDRGTDTQYF. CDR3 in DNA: TGTGCCAGCAGCGTAGATCTGCCGGACAGGGGAACAGATACGCAGTATTTT.